This record looks at one T cell receptor (beta chain) sequence and its context. What it binds is not known. The source of the sample is a study of cytomegalovirus exposure and HLA in healthy donors. Findings of the study overall: Presence/absence analyses treated sequencing depth as roughly uniform across donors. The authors listed 150 or so TCR beta chains as cytomegalovirus-associated.

The primer mix had 60 Vbeta and 13 Jbeta primers. As handled by the study authors: Approximately 11 million of the roughly 80 million unique TCR beta chains counted in a later analysis were shared. The table came from immunoSEQ multiplex PCR; TCRdb's copy has only in-frame clones and leaves some out. V and J calls plus clone size are reproduced from that table; the DNA served to infer D and trimming. This sample has more than 150,000 clones, with approximately 80% found just once. From germline, CDR1 is SGHKS and CDR2 YYEKEE (reference sequence). Trimming stripped 4 bases from V and 0 bases from J, with 11 bases between. The CDR3 loop spans 14 amino acids.

The chain couples TRBV5-5 to TRBJ2-7; D is undetermined. The TCR was taken from a male donor in good health and CMV-seronegative. The sequenced sample consisted of PBMCs. This chain's CDR3 is CASSTTLNSYEQYF. CDR3 coding DNA: TGTGCCAGCAGCACGACATTAAACTCCTACGAGCAGTACTTC. The entire variable domain, with the rest obtained from reference TRBV5-5 and TRBJ2-7, is as follows: DAGVTQSPTHLIKTRGQQVTLRCSPISGHKSVSWYQQVLGQGPQFIFQYYEKEERGRGNFPDRFSARQFPNYSSELNVNALLLGDSALYLCASSTTLNSYEQYFGPGTRLTVT.